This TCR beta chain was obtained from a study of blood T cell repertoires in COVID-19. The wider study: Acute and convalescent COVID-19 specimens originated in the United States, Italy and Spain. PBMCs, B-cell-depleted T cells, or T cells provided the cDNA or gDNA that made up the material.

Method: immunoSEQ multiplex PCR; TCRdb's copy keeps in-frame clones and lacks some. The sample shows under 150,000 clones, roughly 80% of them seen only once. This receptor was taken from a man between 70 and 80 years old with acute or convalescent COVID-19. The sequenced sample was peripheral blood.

In DNA, the CDR3 is TGTGCCATCAGTGTTGACAGGGAGGAGACCCAGTACTTC. It is translated as CAISVDREETQYF. V gene TRBV10-3 combines with J gene TRBJ2-5, with 7 bases aligning to TRBD1. Per the germline V gene, CDR1 is ENHRY and CDR2 is SYGVKD. The CDR3 length is 13 residues. With 4 bases clipped from V and 5 bases from J, the junction kept 4 bases outside the gene matches.